The next 26 T cell receptor beta chains were all read from a single sample in a study of CXCR3-negative and CXCR3-positive naive CD8 T cells. Preparation of TRB cDNA libraries relied on 5' RACE carrying UMI labels. From its re-call of the 5' RACE reads, TCRdb lists each CDR3 protein once, without DNA. Listed are 38,000 or so distinct CDR3 sequences; around 1.9% falls within the top ten. The sequenced sample consisted of naive CXCR3- CD8+ T cells from blood. Subset specified: CD45RO-CCR7+CD27+CD95- naive CD8+ T cells lacking CXCR3 (TNR3-). The receptors stem from a human donor in good health. Some clones in this sample may be carry-over from other donors' samples.

The J gene is TRBJ2-5, the V gene TRBV11-3; TCRdb outputs TRBD2, but without DNA this stays unchecked. The germline V gene encodes CDR1 SGHNT and CDR2 YENEEA. This CDR3 region has 16 residues. CDR3 residues: CASSSGLAGEQETQYF. Based on the CDR3 plus reference TRBV11-3 and TRBJ2-5, the full variable domain is EAGVVQSPRYKIIEKKQPVAFWCNPISGHNTLYWYLQNLGQGPELLIRYENEEAVDDSQLPKDRFSAERLKGVDSTLKIQPAELGDSAVYLCASSSGLAGEQETQYFGPGTRLLVL.

The chain joins TRBV16 to TRBJ2-7; TCRdb gives TRBD1 as the D gene, but with no DNA this cannot be confirmed. The CDR3 runs to 14 residues. Germline CDR1 KGHSY, CDR2 FQNENV. The CDR3 region is CASSSGQHLYEQYF. The complete variable domain, with remaining parts taken from reference TRBV16 and TRBJ2-7, reads GEEVAQTPKHLVRGEGQKAKLYCAPIKGHSYVFWYQQVLKNEFKFLISFQNENVFDETGMPKERFSAKCLPNSPCSLEIQATKLEDSAVYFCASSSGQHLYEQYFGPGTRLTVT.

The rearrangement uses TRBV7-8 and TRBJ1-4; the TRBD1 assignment by TCRdb is unverifiable without DNA. The CDR3 contains 17 residues. The V gene's germline CDR1 is SGHVS and CDR2 FQNEAQ. CDR3 sequence: CASSSETGIATNEKLFF.

The rearrangement uses TRBV7-8 and TRBJ2-7; TCRdb returns TRBD1, unconfirmable since there is no DNA. There are 14 residues in the CDR3. Per germline, CDR1 SGHVS and CDR2 FQNEAQ. CDR3 in amino acids: CASSRPGQTYEQYF.

This chain's CDR3 is CASPGPLNTGELFF. The chain recombines TRBV13 with TRBJ2-2; TCRdb selects TRBD1, and the lack of DNA leaves this call unchecked. The CDR3 totals 14 residues. Germline CDR1 PRHDT, CDR2 FYEKMQ (reference sequence).

The chain recombines TRBV28 with TRBJ2-2; as DNA is missing, the TRBD1 call by TCRdb cannot be tested. The CDR3 runs 19 residues. Germline V gene sequence: CDR1 MDHEN, CDR2 SYDVKM. CDR3 residues: CASSSRVLRATTNTGELFF.

The V gene is TRBV20-1, the J gene TRBJ2-2; TCRdb gives TRBD2 as the D gene, but with no DNA this cannot be confirmed. CDR1 and CDR2 from the germline V gene are DFQATT and SNEGSKA (reference sequence). The CDR3 runs to 14 residues. CDR3 amino acids: CSAKDYTNTGELFF.

The chain uses TRBV29-1 and TRBJ2-1. This CDR3 region has 11 residues. CDR1 and CDR2 (germline): SQVTM, ANQGSEA. The CDR3 here is CSVVGVNEQFF.

The chain couples TRBV12-5 to TRBJ1-5. Germline CDR1 is LGHNT and CDR2 is FRNRAP. The CDR3 covers 15 residues. The CDR3 protein is CASGLTADSNQPQHF.

The chain joins TRBV28 to TRBJ1-5; TCRdb's D call, TRBD1, is unchecked because there is no DNA. The CDR3 has 16 residues. The V gene's germline CDR1 is MDHEN and CDR2 SYDVKM. The CDR3 region is CASTAMGQGSNQPQHF.

V gene TRBV20-1 combines with J gene TRBJ2-1; TCRdb names TRBD1, which stays unverified in the absence of DNA. The length of the CDR3 is 14 residues. Germline V gives CDR1 DFQATT, CDR2 SNEGSKA (reference sequence). Here the CDR3 reads CSASRPGFYNEQFF.

The rearrangement uses TRBV14 and TRBJ2-5; TCRdb outputs TRBD2, but without DNA this stays unchecked. This CDR3 region has 14 residues. Per germline, CDR1 SGHDN and CDR2 FVKESK. The chain's CDR3 is CASSIVGGQETQYF.

The V and J genes are TRBV20-1 and TRBJ2-3. There are 14 residues in the CDR3. Germline values: CDR1 DFQATT, CDR2 SNEGSKA (reference sequence). This CDR3 is CSIGRATSTDTQYF.

The genes are TRBV20-1 and TRBJ2-5; no DNA is available, so the TRBD1 call from TCRdb remains unchecked. Germline V lookup: CDR1 DFQATT, CDR2 SNEGSKA (reference sequence). The CDR3 sequence is 13 residues long. The CDR3 sequence: CSARAGIKETQYF.

This chain connects TRBV7-6 to TRBJ1-6; TCRdb's D call of TRBD1 is untestable without DNA. CDR1 is SGHVS, CDR2 FNYEAQ, per germline. This CDR3 has 14 residues. CDR3 loop: CASSSTGGPSPLHF.

This sequence joins TRBV12-3 or TRBV12-4 and TRBJ2-7; checking the TCRdb D call of TRBD1 is not possible without DNA. The CDR3 is 15 amino acids. CDR3 sequence reads: CASSRDSPSSYEQYF.

The chain uses TRBV7-2 and TRBJ2-1; the D call from TCRdb, TRBD1, cannot be confirmed without DNA. CDR3 length equals 15 residues. The V gene's germline CDR1 is SGHTA and CDR2 FQGNSA. CDR3: CASRSGQGLYTEQFF.

The V gene is TRBV7-9, the J gene TRBJ2-1; TCRdb's D call, TRBD1, is unchecked because there is no DNA. The CDR3 is 16 amino acids. The germline V gene has CDR1 SEHNR and CDR2 FQNEAQ (reference sequence). CDR3 residues: CASANHRGRAYNEQFF.

V is TRBV20-1 and J is TRBJ2-3; no DNA is available, so the TRBD2 call from TCRdb remains unchecked. The germline V gene encodes CDR1 DFQATT and CDR2 SNEGSKA (reference sequence). The CDR3 extends over 11 amino acids. The CDR3 here is CSARQGPKEYF.

CDR3 sequence reads: CASSSPALIGDEQFF. The rearrangement joins TRBV11-1 to TRBJ2-1; TCRdb gives TRBD1 as the D gene, but with no DNA this cannot be confirmed. This CDR3 is built from 15 residues. Per germline, CDR1 SGHAT and CDR2 FQDESV (reference sequence).

The chain carries TRBV4-2 and TRBJ2-7; without DNA, the TCRdb call of TRBD2 cannot be checked. CDR3 length: 15 amino acids. The germline V gene encodes CDR1 LGHNA and CDR2 YNFKEQ. The CDR3 reads CASSATSVTRNEQYF.

This chain joins TRBV5-6 and TRBJ1-4. Germline loops: CDR1 SGHDT, CDR2 YYEEEE. This CDR3 spans 15 amino acids. The CDR3 protein is CASSGQTATNEKLFF.

The chain joins TRBV6-1 to TRBJ2-7. Germline CDR1 MNHNS, CDR2 SASEGT. The CDR3 covers 15 residues. CDR3 sequence reads: CASIPFLSASYEQYF.

The chain combines TRBV28 with TRBJ2-3; TCRdb designates TRBD1, a call that cannot be tested without DNA. There are 15 residues in the CDR3. From germline, CDR1 is MDHEN and CDR2 SYDVKM. This CDR3 reads CASSLSPLDTDTQYF.

J is TRBJ1-2 and V is TRBV6-2 or TRBV6-3; checking the TCRdb D call of TRBD1 is not possible without DNA. The CDR3 is made up of 13 amino acids. Germline V gene lookup returns CDR1 MNHEY and CDR2 SVGEGT. The CDR3 loop is CASSYRDNYGYTF.

The gene calls are TRBV15 and TRBJ2-3; the D gene TCRdb calls, TRBD2, cannot be checked with no DNA. The CDR3 sequence is 15 residues long. In germline, CDR1 is LNHNV, CDR2 YYDKDF (reference sequence). The CDR3 loop is CATSGTSGGSDTQYF.